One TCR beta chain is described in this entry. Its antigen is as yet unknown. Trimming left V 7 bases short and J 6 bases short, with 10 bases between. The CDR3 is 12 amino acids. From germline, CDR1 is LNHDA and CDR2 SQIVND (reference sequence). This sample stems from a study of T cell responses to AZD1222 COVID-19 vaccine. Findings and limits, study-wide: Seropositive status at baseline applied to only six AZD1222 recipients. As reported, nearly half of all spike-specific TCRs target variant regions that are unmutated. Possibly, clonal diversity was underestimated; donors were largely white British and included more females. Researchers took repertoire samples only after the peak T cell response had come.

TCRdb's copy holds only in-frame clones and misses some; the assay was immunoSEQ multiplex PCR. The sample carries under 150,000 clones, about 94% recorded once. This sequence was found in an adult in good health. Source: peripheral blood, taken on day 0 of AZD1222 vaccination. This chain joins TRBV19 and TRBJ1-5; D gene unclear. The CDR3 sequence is CASTSGGQPQHF. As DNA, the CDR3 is TGTGCCAGTACCTCGGGTGGTCAGCCCCAGCATTTT.